These 19 T cell receptor beta chains were sequenced from one sample in a study of Ad26.COV2.S vaccination and SARS-CoV-2 variants. Assay: immunoSEQ multiplex PCR; the TCRdb copy retains only in-frame clones and omits some. The sample includes about 180,000 clones, 87% of them seen just once. The sample in question was peripheral blood, obtained after recovery from COVID-19. These receptors all come from a human donor who had recovered from COVID-19.

The V and J genes are TRBV5-1 and TRBJ1-2; D gene ambiguous. This CDR3 contains 15 residues. The V gene lost 0 bases and the J gene lost 4 bases, with 13 bases spanning the gap. Germline assignment: CDR1 SGHRS and CDR2 YFSETQ. DNA for the CDR3: TGCGCCAGCAGCTTGGCGGGGAGTCGGAGCTATGGCTACACCTTC. Translating gives CASSLAGSRSYGYTF.

In its sample, this clone was seen a few times. V is TRBV15 and J is TRBJ1-2; 10 bases map to TRBD1. With V trimmed by 3 bases and J by 3 bases, 10 bases remained unmatched. The length of the CDR3 is 17 residues. Germline values: CDR1 LNHNV, CDR2 YYDKDF (reference sequence). The CDR3 DNA sequence: TGTGCCACCAGCAGTCCCATTATTGGACAGGGGGACTATGGCTACACCTTC. Amino acid sequence: CATSSPIIGQGDYGYTF.

This chain uses TRBV11-2 with TRBJ2-7; D gene uncertain. The V gene's germline CDR1 is SGHAT and CDR2 FQNNGV. Between the trimmed V and J ends, which lost 1 base and 3 bases, there was a span of 7 bases. The CDR3 totals 13 residues. The CDR3 spells CASSLGTLYEQYF. CDR3 DNA sequence: TGTGCCAGCAGCTTAGGGACCCTCTACGAGCAGTACTTC.

The chain is built from TRBV7-9 and TRBJ1-1; 7 bases line up with TRBD1. The CDR3 runs to 13 residues. Germline V CDR1 and CDR2: SEHNR, FQNEAQ (reference sequence). The junction had 4 bases not matched to a gene; V was cut back by 6 bases and J by 3 bases. CDR3 sequence (DNA): TGTGCCAGCAGACGAACAGGGGACACTGAAGCTTTCTTT. Amino acids: CASRRTGDTEAFF.

V and J are TRBV5-1 and TRBJ2-6; 8 bases line up with TRBD1. V lost 0 bases to trimming and J lost 2 bases; unmatched junction nucleotides: 1. CDR3 length: 16 amino acids. From germline, CDR1 is SGHRS and CDR2 YFSETQ. The CDR3 sequence is CASSLAQGAGANVLTF. In nucleotides, the CDR3 is TGCGCCAGCAGCTTGGCACAGGGGGCTGGGGCCAACGTCCTGACTTTC.

The CDR3 is CTWTRNNEQFF. CDR3 sequence (DNA): TGCACTTGGACTAGAAACAATGAGCAGTTCTTC. V gene TRBV20-1 combines with J gene TRBJ2-1, with 7 bases identical to TRBD2. This CDR3 contains 11 residues. Germline loops: CDR1 DFQATT, CDR2 SNEGSKA (reference sequence).

The J gene is TRBJ1-2, the V gene TRBV4-1, with D possibly matching TRBD1 (5 bases). Germline V lookup: CDR1 MGHRA, CDR2 YSYEKL. Trimming left V 1 base short and J 4 bases short, with 7 bases between. CDR3 length equals 13 residues. This chain's CDR3 is CASSQGGGYGYTF. The DNA for the CDR3 is TGCGCCAGCAGCCAAGGGGGGGGCTATGGCTACACCTTC.

The CDR3 spells CASRSARTSGNGELFF. As DNA, the CDR3 is TGTGCCAGCAGATCTGCCCGGACTAGCGGGAACGGGGAGCTGTTTTTT. The rearrangement uses TRBV27 and TRBJ2-2; the match to TRBD2 covers 12 bases. This CDR3 contains 16 residues. Trimming at V came to 6 bases and at J to 7 bases, leaving 9 bases not matched to a gene. CDR1 is MNHEY and CDR2 is SMNVEV in the germline V gene (reference sequence).

Here the CDR3 reads CASSSTGGTTYNEQFF. The CDR3 nucleotides read TGTGCCAGTAGTTCCACAGGGGGGACGACCTACAATGAGCAGTTCTTC. V and J are TRBV19 and TRBJ2-1, with 8 bases aligning to TRBD1. The CDR3 is 16 residues long. Germline V gene data show CDR1 as LNHDA and CDR2 as SQIVND (reference sequence). V shed 5 bases, J shed 2 bases, and the junction held 8 bases outside the gene matches.

This clone was observed a few times. The chain uses TRBV6-6 and TRBJ1-1; 7 positions agree with TRBD1. Germline V CDR1 and CDR2: MNHNY, SVGAGI (reference sequence). Germline trimming cut 2 bases from V and 0 bases from J; bases unmatched to any gene: 6. The CDR3 consists of 16 residues. The CDR3 DNA reads as TGTGCCAGCAGTTACCCACCGACAGGGCTGAACACTGAAGCTTTCTTT. It codes for CASSYPPTGLNTEAFF.

The rearrangement uses TRBV19 and TRBJ2-5, with a tentative D call TRBD1 (6 bases). This CDR3 is built from 12 residues. Germline CDR1 and CDR2: LNHDA and SQIVND (reference sequence). V was trimmed by 6 bases and J by 2 bases, leaving 7 bases between them. The CDR3 nucleotides read TGTGCCAGTAGACAGGGACAAGAGACCCAGTACTTC. Its protein product is CASRQGQETQYF.

The genes are TRBV19 and TRBJ2-1; 9 bases align to TRBD1. V lost 2 bases and J lost 8; bases outside the gene matches: 10. Per germline, CDR1 LNHDA and CDR2 SQIVND (reference sequence). There are 16 residues in the CDR3. CDR3 in amino acids: CASSIPRTGGLDEQFF. The CDR3 DNA is TGTGCCAGTAGTATACCCCGCACAGGGGGCCTGGATGAGCAGTTCTTC.

The chain combines TRBV3-1 (or the pseudogene TRBV3-2) with TRBJ2-3; D is perhaps TRBD1 or TRBD2 (6 bases each). Germline V lookup: CDR1 LGHDT, CDR2 YNNKEL (reference sequence). V gave up 4 bases and J gave up 6 bases, with 17 bases separating them. The CDR3 is 15 amino acids. CDR3 nucleotide sequence: TGTGCCAGCAGCCTCTTAGGGGGGCTTTCGGATACGCAGTATTTT. The encoded protein is CASSLLGGLSDTQYF.

The V gene is TRBV25-1, the J gene TRBJ2-7, with 7 bases fitting TRBD1. Germline CDR1 reads MGHDK; CDR2 reads SYGVNS. The CDR3 is 14 residues long. The V segment lost 5 bases and the J segment 5 bases; nucleotides outside the gene matches: 9. The CDR3 coding sequence is TGTGCCAGCAGTCGGGACAGAAGGAATGACGAGCAGTACTTC. This sequence encodes CASSRDRRNDEQYF.

J is TRBJ1-2 and V is TRBV5-1; D gene uncertain. Between the trimmed V and J ends, which lost 6 bases and 3 bases, there was a span of 12 bases. This CDR3 region has 13 residues. From germline, CDR1 is SGHRS and CDR2 YFSETQ. CDR3 DNA: TGCGCCAGCACCCGGGAGAGGGACTATGGCTACACCTTC. Protein sequence: CASTRERDYGYTF.

This clone came up once. The chain carries TRBV5-1 and TRBJ2-4; D perhaps matches TRBD2 (9 bases). The germline V and J ends were trimmed by 4 bases and 8 bases, with 16 bases remaining between them. The CDR3 extends over 14 amino acids. Germline V gives CDR1 SGHRS, CDR2 YFSETQ. This CDR3 reads CASSPGGGRDIQYF. CDR3 sequence (DNA): TGCGCCAGCAGCCCAGGGGGCGGGAGGGACATTCAGTACTTC. Complete variable domain (other parts from reference TRBV5-1 and TRBJ2-4): KAGVTQTPRYLIKTRGQQVTLSCSPISGHRSVSWYQQTPGQGLQFLFEYFSETQRNKGNFPGRFSGRQFSNSRSEMNVSTLELGDSALYLCASSPGGGRDIQYFGAGTRLSVL.

The chain has TRBV4-2 and TRBJ2-1; D is possibly TRBD2 (6 bases). Germline loops: CDR1 LGHNA, CDR2 YNFKEQ. V was trimmed by 4 bases and J by 8 bases, leaving 6 bases between them. This CDR3 contains 11 residues. The DNA for the CDR3 is TGTGCCAGCAGCCCGGGGGATGAGCAGTTCTTC. Translating it yields CASSPGDEQFF.

This chain links TRBV9 with TRBJ1-1; 7 bases match TRBD1. Losses at the gene ends were 0 bases for V and 2 bases for J; bases not matched to a gene: 4. Germline values: CDR1 SGDLS, CDR2 YYNGEE. CDR3 length equals 15 residues. CDR3 in DNA: TGTGCCAGCAGCGTAGTTACAGGGGTTAACACTGAAGCTTTCTTT. Amino acid sequence: CASSVVTGVNTEAFF.

The chain links TRBV2 to TRBJ1-1, with D maybe TRBD1 (6 bases). V was pared by 3 bases and J by 7 bases, with 9 bases between. Germline CDR1 reads SNHLY; CDR2 reads FYNNEI. The CDR3 spans 12 residues. CDR3 amino acids: CASSDPDSEAFF. The CDR3 DNA reads TGTGCCAGCAGTGACCCGGACAGTGAAGCTTTCTTT.